This T cell receptor (beta chain) stems from a study of regulatory dendritic cells for organ transplantation. Study-wide results and caveats: Among resting subsets, memory CD8+ cells contained the most alloreactive clonotypes.

Sequencing was performed with immunoSEQ multiplex PCR; in TCRdb, only in-frame clones are kept and a portion is missing. Of some 10,000 clones in the sample, about 66% were seen once. As concerns this clone: Its antigen is currently unknown.

Trimming left V 2 bases short and J 4 bases short, with 19 bases between. Germline V gene lookup returns CDR1 SEHNR and CDR2 FQNEAQ (reference sequence). CDR3 length: 17 amino acids. The clonotype was recovered from a human donor in good health. The rearrangement joins TRBV7-9 to TRBJ2-3, with a possible D match to TRBD2 (5 bases). Sample: memory CD8+ T cells from blood. Subset indicated: CD45RO+ memory T cells. The CDR3 spells CASSLSTDSLHADTQYF. As DNA, the CDR3 is TGTGCCAGCAGCTTATCAACGGACTCACTCCACGCAGATACGCAGTATTTT.